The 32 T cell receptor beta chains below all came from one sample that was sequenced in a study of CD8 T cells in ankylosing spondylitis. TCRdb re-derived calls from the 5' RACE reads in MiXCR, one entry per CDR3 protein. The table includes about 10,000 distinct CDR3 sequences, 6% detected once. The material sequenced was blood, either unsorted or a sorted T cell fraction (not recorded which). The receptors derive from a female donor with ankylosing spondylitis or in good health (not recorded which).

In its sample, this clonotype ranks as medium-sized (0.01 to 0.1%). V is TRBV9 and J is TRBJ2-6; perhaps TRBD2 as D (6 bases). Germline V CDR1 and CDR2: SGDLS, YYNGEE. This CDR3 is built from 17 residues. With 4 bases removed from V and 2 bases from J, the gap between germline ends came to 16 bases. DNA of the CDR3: TGTGCCAGCAGCCTCTCTAGCGATACCACTGGGGCCAACGTCCTGACTTTC. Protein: CASSLSSDTTGANVLTF.

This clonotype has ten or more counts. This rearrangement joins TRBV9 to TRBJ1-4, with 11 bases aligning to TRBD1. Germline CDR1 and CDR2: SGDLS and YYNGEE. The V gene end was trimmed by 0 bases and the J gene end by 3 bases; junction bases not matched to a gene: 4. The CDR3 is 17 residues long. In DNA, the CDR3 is TGTGCCAGCAGCGTAGAGGGGACAGGGGGAGCTAATGAAAAACTGTTTTTT. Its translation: CASSVEGTGGANEKLFF.

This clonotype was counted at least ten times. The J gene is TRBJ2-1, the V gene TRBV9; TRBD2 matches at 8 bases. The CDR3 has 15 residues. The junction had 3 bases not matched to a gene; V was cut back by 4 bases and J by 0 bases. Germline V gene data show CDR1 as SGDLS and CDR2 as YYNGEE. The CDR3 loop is CASSTSGFSYNEQFF. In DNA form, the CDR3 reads TGTGCCAGCAGCACTAGCGGTTTCTCCTACAATGAGCAGTTCTTC.

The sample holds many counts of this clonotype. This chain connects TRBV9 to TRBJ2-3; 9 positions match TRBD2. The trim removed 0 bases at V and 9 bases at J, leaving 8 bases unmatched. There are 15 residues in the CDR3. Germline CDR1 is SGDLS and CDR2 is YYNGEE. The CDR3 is CASSVEGLASRTQYF. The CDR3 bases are TGTGCCAGCAGCGTAGAAGGACTAGCGAGTCGGACGCAGTATTTT.

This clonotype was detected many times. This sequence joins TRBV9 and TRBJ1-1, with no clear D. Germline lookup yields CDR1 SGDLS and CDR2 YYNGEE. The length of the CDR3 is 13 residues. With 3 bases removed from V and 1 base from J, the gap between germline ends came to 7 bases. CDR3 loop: CASSGPRNTEAFF. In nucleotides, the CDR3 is TGTGCCAGCAGCGGGCCACGGAACACTGAAGCTTTCTTT.

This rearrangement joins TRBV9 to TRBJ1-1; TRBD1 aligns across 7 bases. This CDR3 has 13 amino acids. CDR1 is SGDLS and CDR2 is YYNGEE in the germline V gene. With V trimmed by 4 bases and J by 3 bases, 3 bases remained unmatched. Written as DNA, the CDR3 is TGTGCCAGCAGCCGACAGGGCGACACTGAAGCTTTCTTT. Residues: CASSRQGDTEAFF.

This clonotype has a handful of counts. The CDR3 spells CASSTTGGGLGNIQYF. In DNA form, the CDR3 reads TGTGCCAGCAGCACGACAGGGGGCGGGTTGGGAAACATTCAGTACTTC. The chain carries TRBV21-1 and TRBJ2-4; TRBD1 is the table's D call and was not checked against the DNA. TRBV21-1 is described as a pseudogene. There are 16 residues in the CDR3.

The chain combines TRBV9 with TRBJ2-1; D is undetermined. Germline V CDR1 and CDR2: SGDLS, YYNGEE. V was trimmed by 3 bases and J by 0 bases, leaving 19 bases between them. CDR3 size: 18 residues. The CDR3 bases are TGTGCCAGCAGCGACCCCAAAGAGAGTGCTTACTCCTACAATGAGCAGTTCTTC. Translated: CASSDPKESAYSYNEQFF.

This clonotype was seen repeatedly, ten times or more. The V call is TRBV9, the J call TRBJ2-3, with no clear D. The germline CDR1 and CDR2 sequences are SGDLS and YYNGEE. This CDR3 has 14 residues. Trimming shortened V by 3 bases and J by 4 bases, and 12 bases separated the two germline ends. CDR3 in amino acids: CASSAYPDPDTQYF. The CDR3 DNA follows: TGTGCCAGCAGCGCTTACCCGGACCCAGATACGCAGTATTTT.

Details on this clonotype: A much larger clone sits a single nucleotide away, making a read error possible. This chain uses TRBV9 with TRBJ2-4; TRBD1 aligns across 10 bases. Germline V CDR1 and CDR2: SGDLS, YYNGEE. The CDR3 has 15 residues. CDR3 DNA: TGTGCCAGCAGCGATGGGACAGGGGTTGGAAACACTCAGTACTTC. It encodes CASSDGTGVGNTQYF.

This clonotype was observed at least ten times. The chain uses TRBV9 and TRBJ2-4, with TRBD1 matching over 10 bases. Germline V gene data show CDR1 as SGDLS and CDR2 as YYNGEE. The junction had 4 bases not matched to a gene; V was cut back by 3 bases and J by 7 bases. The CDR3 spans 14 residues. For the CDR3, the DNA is TGTGCCAGCAGCGCAGTGGGACAGGGGAACATTCAGTACTTC. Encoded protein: CASSAVGQGNIQYF.

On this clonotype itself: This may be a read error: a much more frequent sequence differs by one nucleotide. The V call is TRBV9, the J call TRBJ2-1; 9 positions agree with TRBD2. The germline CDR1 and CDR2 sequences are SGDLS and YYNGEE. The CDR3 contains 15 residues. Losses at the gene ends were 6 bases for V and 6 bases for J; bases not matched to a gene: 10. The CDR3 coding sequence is TGTGCCAGCACCATCGGGACTAGCTGGAGCAATGAGCAGTTCTTC. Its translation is CASTIGTSWSNEQFF.

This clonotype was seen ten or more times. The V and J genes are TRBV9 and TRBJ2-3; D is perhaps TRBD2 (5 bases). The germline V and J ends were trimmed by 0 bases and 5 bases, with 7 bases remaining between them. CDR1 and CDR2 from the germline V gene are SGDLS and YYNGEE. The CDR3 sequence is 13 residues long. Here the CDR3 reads CASSVGGKDTQYF. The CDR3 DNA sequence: TGTGCCAGCAGCGTAGGAGGGAAAGATACGCAGTATTTT.

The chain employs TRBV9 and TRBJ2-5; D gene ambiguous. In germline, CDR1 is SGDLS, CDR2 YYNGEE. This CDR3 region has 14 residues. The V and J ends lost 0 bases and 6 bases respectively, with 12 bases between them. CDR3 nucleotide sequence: TGTGCCAGCAGCGTAGGTGTGGGGATGCAGACCCAGTACTTC. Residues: CASSVGVGMQTQYF.

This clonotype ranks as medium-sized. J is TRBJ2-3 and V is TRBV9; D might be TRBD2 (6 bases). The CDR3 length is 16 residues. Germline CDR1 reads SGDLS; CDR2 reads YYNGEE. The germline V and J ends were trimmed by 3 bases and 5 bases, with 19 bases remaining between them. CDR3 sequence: CASSAPSGEAGDTQYF. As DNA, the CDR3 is TGTGCCAGCAGCGCCCCCTCGGGGGAGGCGGGAGATACGCAGTATTTT.

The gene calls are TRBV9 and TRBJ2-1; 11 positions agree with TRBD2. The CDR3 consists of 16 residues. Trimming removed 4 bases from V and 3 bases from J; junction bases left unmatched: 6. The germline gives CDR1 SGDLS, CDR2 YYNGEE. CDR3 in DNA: TGTGCCAGCAGCCCCACCGGGACTAGCGGCTACAATGAGCAGTTCTTC. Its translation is CASSPTGTSGYNEQFF.

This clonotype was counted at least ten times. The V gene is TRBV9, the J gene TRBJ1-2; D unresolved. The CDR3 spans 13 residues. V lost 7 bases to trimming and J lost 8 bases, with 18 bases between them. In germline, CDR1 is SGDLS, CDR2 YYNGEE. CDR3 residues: CASGYSGSLGYTF. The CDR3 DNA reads TGTGCCAGCGGCTACTCCGGGAGCCTAGGCTACACCTTC. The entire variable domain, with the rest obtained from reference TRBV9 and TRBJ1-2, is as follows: DSGVTQTPKHLITATGQRVTLRCSPRSGDLSVYWYQQSLDQGLQFLIQYYNGEERAKGNILERFSAQQFPDLHSELNLSSLELGDSALYFCASGYSGSLGYTFGSGTRLTVV.

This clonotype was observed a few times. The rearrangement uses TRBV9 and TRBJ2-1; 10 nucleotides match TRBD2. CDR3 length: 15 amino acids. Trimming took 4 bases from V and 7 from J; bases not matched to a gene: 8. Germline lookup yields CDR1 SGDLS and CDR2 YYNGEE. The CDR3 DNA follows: TGTGCCAGCAGCCCAACTAGCGGGAAAAGGAATGAGCAGTTCTTC. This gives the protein CASSPTSGKRNEQFF.

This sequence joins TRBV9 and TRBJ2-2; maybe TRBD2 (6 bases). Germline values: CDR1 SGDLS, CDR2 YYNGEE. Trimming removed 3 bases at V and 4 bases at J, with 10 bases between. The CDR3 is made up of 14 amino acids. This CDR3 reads CASSGGTATGELFF. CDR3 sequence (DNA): TGTGCCAGCAGCGGCGGGACCGCCACCGGGGAGCTGTTTTTT.

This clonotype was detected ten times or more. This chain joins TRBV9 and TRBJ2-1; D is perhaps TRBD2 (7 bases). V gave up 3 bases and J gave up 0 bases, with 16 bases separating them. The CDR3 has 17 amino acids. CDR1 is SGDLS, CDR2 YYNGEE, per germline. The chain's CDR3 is CASSDPRGAPSYNEQFF. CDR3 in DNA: TGTGCCAGCAGCGACCCCCGGGGGGCTCCCTCCTACAATGAGCAGTTCTTC.

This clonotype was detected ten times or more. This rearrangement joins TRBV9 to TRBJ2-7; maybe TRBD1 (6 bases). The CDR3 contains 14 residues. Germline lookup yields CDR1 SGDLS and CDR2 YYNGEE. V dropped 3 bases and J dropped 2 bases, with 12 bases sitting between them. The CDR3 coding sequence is TGTGCCAGCAGCGCCGGGACAAACACCTACGAGCAGTACTTC. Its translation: CASSAGTNTYEQYF. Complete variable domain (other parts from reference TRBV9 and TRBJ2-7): DSGVTQTPKHLITATGQRVTLRCSPRSGDLSVYWYQQSLDQGLQFLIQYYNGEERAKGNILERFSAQQFPDLHSELNLSSLELGDSALYFCASSAGTNTYEQYFGPGTRLTVT.

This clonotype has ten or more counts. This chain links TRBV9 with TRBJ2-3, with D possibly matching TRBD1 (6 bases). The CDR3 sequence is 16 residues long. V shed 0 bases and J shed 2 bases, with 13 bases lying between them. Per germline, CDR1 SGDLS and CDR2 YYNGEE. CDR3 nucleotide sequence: TGTGCCAGCAGCGTAGGTGTGGGGGCGCTCACAGATACGCAGTATTTT. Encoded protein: CASSVGVGALTDTQYF.

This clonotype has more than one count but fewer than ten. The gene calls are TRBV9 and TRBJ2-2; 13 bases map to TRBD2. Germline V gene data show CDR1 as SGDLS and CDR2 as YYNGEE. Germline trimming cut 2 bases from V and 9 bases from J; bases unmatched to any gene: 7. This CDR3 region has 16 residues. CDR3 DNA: TGTGCCAGCAGCGTCCGGACTAGCGGGAGCTCAAGGGAGCTGTTTTTT. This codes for CASSVRTSGSSRELFF.

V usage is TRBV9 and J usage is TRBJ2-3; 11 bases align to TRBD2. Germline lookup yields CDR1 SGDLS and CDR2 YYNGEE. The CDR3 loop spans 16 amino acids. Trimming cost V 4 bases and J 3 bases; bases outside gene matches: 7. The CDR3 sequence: CASSPGTSGPTDTQYF. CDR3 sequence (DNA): TGTGCCAGCAGCCCGGGGACTAGCGGACCTACAGATACGCAGTATTTT.

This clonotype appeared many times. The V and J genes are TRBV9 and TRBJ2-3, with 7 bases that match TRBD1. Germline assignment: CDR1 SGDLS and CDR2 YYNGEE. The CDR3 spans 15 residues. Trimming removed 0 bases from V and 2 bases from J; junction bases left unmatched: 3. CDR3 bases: TGTGCCAGCAGCGTAGAGGGGGCCCCCACAGATACGCAGTATTTT. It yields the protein CASSVEGAPTDTQYF.

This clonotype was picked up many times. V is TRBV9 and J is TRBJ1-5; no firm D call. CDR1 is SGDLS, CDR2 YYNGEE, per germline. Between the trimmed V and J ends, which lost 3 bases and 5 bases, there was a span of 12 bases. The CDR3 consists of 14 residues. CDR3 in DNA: TGTGCCAGCAGCGGGGGAGTTTCCGATCAGCCCCAGCATTTT. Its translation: CASSGGVSDQPQHF.

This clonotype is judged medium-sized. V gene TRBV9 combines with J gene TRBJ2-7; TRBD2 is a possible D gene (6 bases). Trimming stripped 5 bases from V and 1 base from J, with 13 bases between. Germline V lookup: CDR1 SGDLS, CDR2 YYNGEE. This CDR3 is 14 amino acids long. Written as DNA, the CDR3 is TGTGCCAGCAGTCCTAGGGGAGGTTCCTACGAGCAGTACTTC. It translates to CASSPRGGSYEQYF.

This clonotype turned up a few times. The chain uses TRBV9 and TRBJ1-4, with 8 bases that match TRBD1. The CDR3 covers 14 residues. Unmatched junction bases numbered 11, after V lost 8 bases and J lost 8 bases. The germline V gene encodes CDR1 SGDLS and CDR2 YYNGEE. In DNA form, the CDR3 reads TGTGCCAGTACAGGGGGAAGCGGCCGAGAAAAACTGTTTTTT. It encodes CASTGGSGREKLFF. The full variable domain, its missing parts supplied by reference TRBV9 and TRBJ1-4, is DSGVTQTPKHLITATGQRVTLRCSPRSGDLSVYWYQQSLDQGLQFLIQYYNGEERAKGNILERFSAQQFPDLHSELNLSSLELGDSALYFCASTGGSGREKLFFGSGTQLSVL.

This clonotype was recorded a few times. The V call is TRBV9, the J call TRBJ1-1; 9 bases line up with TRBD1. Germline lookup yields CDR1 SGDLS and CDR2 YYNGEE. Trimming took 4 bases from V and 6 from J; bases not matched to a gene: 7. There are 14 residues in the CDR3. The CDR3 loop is CASSLVDRGPEAFF. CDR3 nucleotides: TGTGCCAGCAGCCTCGTGGACAGGGGTCCTGAAGCTTTCTTT.

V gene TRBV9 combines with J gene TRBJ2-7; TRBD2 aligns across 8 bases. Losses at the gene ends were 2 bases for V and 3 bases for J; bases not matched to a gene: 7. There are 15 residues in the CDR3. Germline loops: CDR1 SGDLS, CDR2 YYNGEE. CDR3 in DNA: TGTGCCAGCAGCGTGGTTGGCACTAGCGGCTACGAGCAGTACTTC. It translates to CASSVVGTSGYEQYF.

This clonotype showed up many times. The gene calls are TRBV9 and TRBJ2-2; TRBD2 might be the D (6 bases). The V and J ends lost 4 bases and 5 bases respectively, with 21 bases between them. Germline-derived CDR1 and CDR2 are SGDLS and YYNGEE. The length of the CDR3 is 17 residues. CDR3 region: CASSLSLKGRLTGELFF. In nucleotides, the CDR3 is TGTGCCAGCAGCCTAAGCTTAAAGGGGAGGCTTACCGGGGAGCTGTTTTTT.

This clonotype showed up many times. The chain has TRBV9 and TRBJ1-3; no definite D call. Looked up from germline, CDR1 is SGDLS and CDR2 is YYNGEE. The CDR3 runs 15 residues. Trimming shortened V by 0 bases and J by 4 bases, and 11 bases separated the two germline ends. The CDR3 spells CASSVEGGSGNTIYF. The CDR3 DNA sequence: TGTGCCAGCAGCGTAGAGGGAGGATCGGGAAACACCATATATTTT.